The count of the clone carrying this T cell receptor (beta chain) is one. Its cognate antigen is unknown. V gave up 3 bases and J gave up 3 bases, with 14 bases separating them. In germline, CDR1 is MDHEN, CDR2 SYDVKM. The CDR3 length is 15 residues. Generated by immunoSEQ multiplex PCR, the TCRdb table keeps only in-frame clones and is missing some. The sample consists of over 45,000 clones, around 86% of them appearing once. The time point is: recipient sample about 28 days before transplant, after cytoreduction. Blood collection times were about day -28 and days 30, 100, 180 posttransplant. The sample originates from a study of T cell clonotyping in hematopoietic cell transplantation. The wider study: Recipients' pretransplant samples followed cytoreduction.

Regarding the study as a whole: After transplant, recipient diversity fell while pathologically expanded clonotypes grew through day 180. Higher Inverse Simpson Index values in graft donor and pretransplant recipient predicted broader posttransplant TCR diversity.

V gene TRBV28 combines with J gene TRBJ1-2; D gene unclear. This sample comprised peripheral blood mononuclear cells, obtained before stem cell transplant. The receptor comes from a man in his sixties with biphenotypic leukemia. Some clones in this sample may be carry-over from other donors' samples. CDR3 amino acids: CASSLSPSRDYGYTF. CDR3 DNA: TGTGCCAGCAGTTTGAGCCCGTCCCGTGACTATGGCTACACCTTC.